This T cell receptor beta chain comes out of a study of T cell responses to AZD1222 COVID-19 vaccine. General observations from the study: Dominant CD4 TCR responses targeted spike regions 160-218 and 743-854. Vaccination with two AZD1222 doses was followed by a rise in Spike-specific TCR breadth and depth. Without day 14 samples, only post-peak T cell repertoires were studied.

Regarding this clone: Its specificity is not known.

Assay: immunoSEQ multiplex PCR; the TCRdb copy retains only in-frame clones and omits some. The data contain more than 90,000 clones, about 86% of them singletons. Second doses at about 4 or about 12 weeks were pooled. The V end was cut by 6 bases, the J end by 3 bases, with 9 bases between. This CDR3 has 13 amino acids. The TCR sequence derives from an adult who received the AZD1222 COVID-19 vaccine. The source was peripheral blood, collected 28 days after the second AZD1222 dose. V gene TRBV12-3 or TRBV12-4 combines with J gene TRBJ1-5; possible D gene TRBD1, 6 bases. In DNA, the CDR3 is TGTGCCAGCAGCCGGACAGACAATCAGCCCCAGCATTTT. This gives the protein CASSRTDNQPQHF.